Sequencing of this T cell receptor (beta chain) was carried out in a study of cytomegalovirus exposure and HLA in healthy donors. Germline CDR1 and CDR2: MDHEN and SYDVKM. This CDR3 spans 15 amino acids. V was clipped by 8 bases and J by 6 bases; unmatched bases: 13. In the PCR, 60 Vbeta and 13 Jbeta primers were used. TCRdb's copy holds only in-frame clones and misses some; the assay was immunoSEQ multiplex PCR. The repertoire consists of some 140,000 clones, with approximately 80% occurring once and the leading ten covering more than 10%. General study findings and limits: A list of about 180 TCR beta chains associated with cytomegalovirus was given. Confirmation was obtained in vitro that a few CMV-associated chains are specific for CMV antigens. Indistinguishable V segments, including TRBV6-2 and TRBV6-3, were excluded. In a later analysis, TCR beta V- and J-gene trimming was associated with a missense DCLRE1C variant.

A note on this clone: Its antigen is unknown.

The rearrangement joins TRBV28 to TRBJ1-1; 9 nucleotides agree with TRBD1. The source is a man aged 25 to 40 in good health and CMV-seropositive. Input material: PBMCs. CDR3 amino acids: CASSNSGQGSPEAFF. The CDR3 DNA reads TGTGCCAGCTCCAACTCAGGACAGGGGAGTCCTGAAGCTTTCTTT.